Sequencing of this T cell receptor (beta chain) was carried out in a study of T cell responses to AZD1222 COVID-19 vaccine (dated by TCRdb to about 2021). Concerning the study at large: AZD1222 recipients whose second dose came at about 4 weeks and those whose second dose came at about 12 weeks were combined into one group, since spike-specific TCR depth and breadth did not differ between the two schedules. TCR sequencing covered more than 230 trial participants: some 210 given two doses of AZD1222 and around 26 given two doses of MenACWY control vaccine. Trial participants were enrolled into age subgroups of 18-55, 56-69 and 70-plus years, which contained about 150, 27 and 61 TCR-sequenced participants, respectively. Here is what the overall study found, with its caveats: The whole spike protein was spanned by vaccine-associated CD4 TCRs, and dominant responses were seen in regions 160-218 and 743-854. Conclusions about previously exposed vaccinees are limited because only 5 or 6 AZD1222 recipients were SARS-CoV-2 seropositive at baseline. Spike-specific TCR breadth and depth rose significantly after two AZD1222 doses compared with day 0 and with MenACWY recipients. Most participants were white British and females outnumbered males, and the authors suggested that clonal diversity may have been underestimated. Because no day 14 peak-response samples were available, repertoires were characterized only after the peak T cell response. The 56-69-year group was small, and its depth increase did not reach significance, likely because of low power. Nearly half of unique spike-specific TCRs reportedly recognized epitopes outside regions mutated in the B.1.351 and B.1.1.7 variants.

For this clone: Its antigen is currently not known. No qualities accompany the bases; no much larger clone lies one base away.

The CDR3 regions of human TCRbeta chains were analyzed by immunosequencing. The study's own analysis went as follows. Repertoire TCRs were checked for matches against a reference library of SARS-CoV-2-specific TCRs that had been generated using the MIRA antigen-specificity platform. Breadth was defined as the fraction of unique TCRs that were SARS-CoV-2-associated, and depth was defined as the fraction of total T cells that were SARS-CoV-2-associated. Using the MIRA data, every spike-specific TCR was mapped to the spike region that the TCR reacted to and assigned to either a CD4 or a CD8 class. Log10-transformed breadth and depth values were compared by one-way ANOVA with Sidak's multiple comparisons tests. TCRdb took over this immuneACCESS table, retaining in-frame rearrangements with V and J assigned. Such tables are incomplete; in checked studies, under half of the missing clones stem from an unresolved V gene, and the remainder is unexplained. V, J and clone size derive from that table, while D and trimming were established from the DNA sequence. The sample records 25,000 to 30,000 clones, about 77% of which are singletons. Of the sample, roughly 5.9% is held by the ten largest clones.

The time point label corresponds to: baseline before first vaccination. Vaccinee samples were obtained from the UK trials COV001 and COV002, which included a single-blind randomized controlled phase 2/3 trial of AZD1222 (ChAdOx1 nCoV-19) in healthy adults. For TCRbeta chain sequencing, PBMC samples from trial participants were taken at day 0 and at day 28 after the second dose. Trimmed from V: 4 bases; trimmed from J: 6 bases; junction bases lacking a gene match: 11. The germline V gene supplies CDR1 SGHDT and CDR2 YYEEEE. From cysteine to phenylalanine, the CDR3 is 16 amino acids long. Only CDR3 DNA remains: 48 bases, in frame from the first base.

This receptor was taken from an adult in good health. The sample was peripheral blood, taken on day 0 of AZD1222 vaccination. The chain is encoded by TRBV5-6 joined to TRBJ2-1; 9 central nucleotides agree with TRBD2. The nucleotides are TGTGCCAGCAGCCCCTTGACTGCGGGGGGGGTCAATGAGCAGTTCTTC. Translated, this gives CASSPLTAGGVNEQFF.